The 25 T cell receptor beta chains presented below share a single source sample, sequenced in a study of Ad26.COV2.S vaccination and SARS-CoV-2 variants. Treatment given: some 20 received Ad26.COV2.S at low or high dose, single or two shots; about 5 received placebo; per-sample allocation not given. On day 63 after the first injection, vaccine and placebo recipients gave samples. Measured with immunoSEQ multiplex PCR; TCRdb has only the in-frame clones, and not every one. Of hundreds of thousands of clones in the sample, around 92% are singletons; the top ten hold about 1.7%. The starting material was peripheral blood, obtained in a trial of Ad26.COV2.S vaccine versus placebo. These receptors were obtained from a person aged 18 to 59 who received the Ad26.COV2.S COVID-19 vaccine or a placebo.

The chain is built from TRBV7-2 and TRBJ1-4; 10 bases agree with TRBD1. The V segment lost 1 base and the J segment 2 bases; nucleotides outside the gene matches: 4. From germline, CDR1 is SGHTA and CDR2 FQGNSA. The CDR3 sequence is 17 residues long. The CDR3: CASSLGGQGWTNEKLFF. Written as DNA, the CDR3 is TGTGCCAGCAGCTTAGGGGGACAGGGGTGGACTAATGAAAAACTGTTTTTT.

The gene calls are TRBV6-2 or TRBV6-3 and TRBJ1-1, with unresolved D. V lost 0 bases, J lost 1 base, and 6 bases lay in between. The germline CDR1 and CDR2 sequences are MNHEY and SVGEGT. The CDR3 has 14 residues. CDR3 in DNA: TGTGCCAGCAGTTACTCGGCGGAGAACACTGAAGCTTTCTTT. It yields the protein CASSYSAENTEAFF.

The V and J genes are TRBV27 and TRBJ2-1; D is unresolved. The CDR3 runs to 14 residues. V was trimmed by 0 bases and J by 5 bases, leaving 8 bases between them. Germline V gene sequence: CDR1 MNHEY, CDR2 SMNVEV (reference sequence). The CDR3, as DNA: TGTGCCAGCAGTTTATCCCCAGGCAACAATGAGCAGTTCTTC. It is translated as CASSLSPGNNEQFF.

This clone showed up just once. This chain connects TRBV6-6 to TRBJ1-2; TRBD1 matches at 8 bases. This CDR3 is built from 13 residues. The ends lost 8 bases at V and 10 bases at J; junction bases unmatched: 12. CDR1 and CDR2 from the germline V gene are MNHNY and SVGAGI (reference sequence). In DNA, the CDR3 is TGTGCCAGCGCCCTTCAGGGGGCATCAGCCTACACCTTC. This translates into CASALQGASAYTF.

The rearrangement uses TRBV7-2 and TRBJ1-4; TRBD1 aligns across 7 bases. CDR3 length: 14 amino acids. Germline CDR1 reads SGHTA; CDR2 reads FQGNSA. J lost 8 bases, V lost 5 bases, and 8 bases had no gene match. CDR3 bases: TGTGCCAGCAGCGAAGGGGGCCAGGGGGAAAAACTGTTTTTT. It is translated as CASSEGGQGEKLFF.

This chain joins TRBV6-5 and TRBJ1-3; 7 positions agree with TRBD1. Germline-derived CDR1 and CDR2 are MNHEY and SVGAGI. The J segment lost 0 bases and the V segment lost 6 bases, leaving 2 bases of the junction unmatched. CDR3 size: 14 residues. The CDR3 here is CASRRDSSGNTIYF. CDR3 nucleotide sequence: TGTGCCAGCAGGAGGGACAGCTCTGGAAACACCATATATTTT.

CDR3 protein: CASTQGGADSNQPQHF. The DNA of the CDR3 is TGTGCCAGCACCCAAGGGGGGGCGGATAGCAATCAGCCCCAGCATTTT. This chain joins TRBV28 and TRBJ1-5, with D possibly matching TRBD1 (6 bases). Trimming cost V 7 bases and J 0 bases, with 16 bases left between them. The CDR3 sequence is 16 residues long. Looked up from germline, CDR1 is MDHEN and CDR2 is SYDVKM.

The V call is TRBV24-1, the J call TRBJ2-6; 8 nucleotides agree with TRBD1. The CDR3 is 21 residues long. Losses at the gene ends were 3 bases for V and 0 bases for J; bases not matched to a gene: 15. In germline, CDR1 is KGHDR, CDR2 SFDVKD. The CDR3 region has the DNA TGTGCCACCAGTGATCCCCGCGAACCCAGGGGGCTCCCCTCTGGGGCCAACGTCCTGACTTTC. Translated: CATSDPREPRGLPSGANVLTF.

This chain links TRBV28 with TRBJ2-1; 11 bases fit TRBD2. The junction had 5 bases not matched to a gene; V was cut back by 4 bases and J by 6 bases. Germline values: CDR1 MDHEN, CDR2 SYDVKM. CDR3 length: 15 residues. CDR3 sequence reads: CASSSVAGGRNEQFF. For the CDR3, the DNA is TGTGCCAGCAGTTCGGTAGCGGGGGGGCGCAATGAGCAGTTCTTC.

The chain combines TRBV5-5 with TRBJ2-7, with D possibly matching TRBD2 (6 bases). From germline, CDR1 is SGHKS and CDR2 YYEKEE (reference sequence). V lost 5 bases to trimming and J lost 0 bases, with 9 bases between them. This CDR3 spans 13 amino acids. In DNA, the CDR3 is TGTGCCAGCAGAGGAGGGGACTCCTACGAGCAGTACTTC. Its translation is CASRGGDSYEQYF.

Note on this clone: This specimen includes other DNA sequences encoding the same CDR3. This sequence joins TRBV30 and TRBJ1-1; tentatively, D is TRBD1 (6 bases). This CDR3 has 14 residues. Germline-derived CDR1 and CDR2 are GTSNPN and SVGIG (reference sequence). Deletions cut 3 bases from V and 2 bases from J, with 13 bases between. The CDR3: CAWRGRGGNTEAFF. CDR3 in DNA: TGTGCCTGGAGGGGAAGGGGGGGTAACACTGAAGCTTTCTTT.

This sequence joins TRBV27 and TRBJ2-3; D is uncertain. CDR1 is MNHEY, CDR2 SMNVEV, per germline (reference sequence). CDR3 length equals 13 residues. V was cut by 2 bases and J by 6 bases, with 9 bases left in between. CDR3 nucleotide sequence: TGTGCCAGCAGTTTACATCTACCTGATACGCAGTATTTT. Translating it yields CASSLHLPDTQYF.

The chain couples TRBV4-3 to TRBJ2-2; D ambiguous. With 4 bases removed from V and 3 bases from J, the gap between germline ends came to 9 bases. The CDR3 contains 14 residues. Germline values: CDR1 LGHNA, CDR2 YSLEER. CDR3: CASSRSIYTGELFF. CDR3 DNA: TGCGCCAGCAGCCGGTCCATTTACACCGGGGAGCTGTTTTTT.

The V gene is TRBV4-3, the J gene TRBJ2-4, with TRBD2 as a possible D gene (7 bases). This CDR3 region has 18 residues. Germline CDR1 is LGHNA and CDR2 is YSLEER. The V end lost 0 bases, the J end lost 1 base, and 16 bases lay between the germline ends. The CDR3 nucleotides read TGCGCCAGCAGCCAAGATAAGGGCGGGGGCATGGCCAAAAACATTCAGTACTTC. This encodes CASSQDKGGGMAKNIQYF.

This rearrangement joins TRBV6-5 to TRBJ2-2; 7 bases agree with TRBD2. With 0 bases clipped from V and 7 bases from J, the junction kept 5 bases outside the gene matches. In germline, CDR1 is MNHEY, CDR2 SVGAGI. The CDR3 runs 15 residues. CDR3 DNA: TGTGCCAGCAGTTACTCGAAGCGGGGAAACGGGGAGCTGTTTTTT. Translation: CASSYSKRGNGELFF.

CDR3 DNA: TGCGCCAGCAGCCAGGTGCGGGACTCCCCCTCCTACGAGCAGTACTTC. Its translation is CASSQVRDSPSYEQYF. The chain employs TRBV4-1 and TRBJ2-7; perhaps TRBD2 as D (6 bases). Germline CDR1 and CDR2: MGHRA and YSYEKL. Trimming left V 3 bases short and J 0 bases short, with 15 bases between. This CDR3 has 16 amino acids.

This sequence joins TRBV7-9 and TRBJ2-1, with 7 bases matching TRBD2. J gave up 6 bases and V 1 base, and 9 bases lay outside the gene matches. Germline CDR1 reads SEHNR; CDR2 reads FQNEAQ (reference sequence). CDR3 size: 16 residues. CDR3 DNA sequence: TGTGCCAGCAGCTTAGTGGTTGTCGGGACTATCAATGAGCAGTTCTTC. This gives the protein CASSLVVVGTINEQFF. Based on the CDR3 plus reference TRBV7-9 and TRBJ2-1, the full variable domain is DTGVSQNPRHKITKRGQNVTFRCDPISEHNRLYWYRQTLGQGPEFLTYFQNEAQLEKSRLLSDRFSAERPKGSFSTLEIQRTEQGDSAMYLCASSLVVVGTINEQFFGPGTRLTVL.

This chain's CDR3 is CASSHPGTGNYGYTF. For the CDR3, the DNA is TGTGCCAGCTCACACCCCGGGACAGGAAACTATGGCTACACCTTC. This chain connects TRBV18 to TRBJ1-2; the match to TRBD1 covers 8 bases. Germline CDR1 reads KGHSH; CDR2 reads LQKENI. The junction had 6 bases not matched to a gene; V was cut back by 4 bases and J by 2 bases. This CDR3 has 15 amino acids.

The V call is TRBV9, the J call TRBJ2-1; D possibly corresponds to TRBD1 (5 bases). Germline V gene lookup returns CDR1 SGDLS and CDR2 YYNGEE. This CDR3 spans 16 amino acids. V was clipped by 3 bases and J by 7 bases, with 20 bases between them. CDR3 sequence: CASSAVPARVGNEQFF. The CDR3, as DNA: TGTGCCAGCAGCGCTGTCCCGGCCAGGGTGGGGAATGAGCAGTTCTTC.

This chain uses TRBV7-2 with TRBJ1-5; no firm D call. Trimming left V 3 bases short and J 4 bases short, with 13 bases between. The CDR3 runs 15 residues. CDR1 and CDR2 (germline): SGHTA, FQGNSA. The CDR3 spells CASSLWHELNQPQHF. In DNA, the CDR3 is TGTGCCAGCAGCTTGTGGCACGAGTTAAATCAGCCCCAGCATTTT.

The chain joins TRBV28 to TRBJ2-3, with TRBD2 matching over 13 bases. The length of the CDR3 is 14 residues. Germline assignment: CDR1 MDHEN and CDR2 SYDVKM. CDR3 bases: TGTGTTACTACTAGCGGGGGGGCGATAAATACGCAGTATTTT. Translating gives CVTTSGGAINTQYF. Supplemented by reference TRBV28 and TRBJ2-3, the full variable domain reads DVKVTQSSRYLVKRTGEKVFLECVQDMDHENMFWYRQDPGLGLRLIYFSYDVKMKEKGDIPEGYSVSREKKERFSLILESASTNQTSMYLCVTTSGGAINTQYFGPGTRLTVL.

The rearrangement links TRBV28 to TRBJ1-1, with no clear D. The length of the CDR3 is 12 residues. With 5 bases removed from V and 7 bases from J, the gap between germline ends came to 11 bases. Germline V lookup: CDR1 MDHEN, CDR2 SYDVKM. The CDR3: CASSLRPGEAFF. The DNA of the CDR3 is TGTGCCAGCAGTCTCCGGCCTGGTGAAGCTTTCTTT.

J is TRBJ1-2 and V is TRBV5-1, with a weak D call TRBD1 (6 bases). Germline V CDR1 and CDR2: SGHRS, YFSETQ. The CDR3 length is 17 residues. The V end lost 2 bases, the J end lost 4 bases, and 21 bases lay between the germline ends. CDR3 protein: CASSLYGQPDLGYGYTF. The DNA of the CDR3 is TGCGCCAGCAGCTTATACGGACAGCCAGACTTAGGCTATGGCTACACCTTC. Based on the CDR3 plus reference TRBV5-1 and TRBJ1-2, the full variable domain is KAGVTQTPRYLIKTRGQQVTLSCSPISGHRSVSWYQQTPGQGLQFLFEYFSETQRNKGNFPGRFSGRQFSNSRSEMNVSTLELGDSALYLCASSLYGQPDLGYGYTFGSGTRLTVV.

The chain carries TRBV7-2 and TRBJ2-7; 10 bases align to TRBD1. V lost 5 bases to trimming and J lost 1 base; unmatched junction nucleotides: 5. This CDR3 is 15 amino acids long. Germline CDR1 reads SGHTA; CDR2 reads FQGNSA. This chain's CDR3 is CASSSGTGVSYEQYF. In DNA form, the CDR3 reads TGTGCCAGCAGCAGCGGGACAGGGGTATCCTACGAGCAGTACTTC.

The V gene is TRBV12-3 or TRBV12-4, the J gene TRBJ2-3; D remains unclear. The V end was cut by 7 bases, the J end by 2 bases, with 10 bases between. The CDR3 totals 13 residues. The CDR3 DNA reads TGTGCCAGCACCACGAGGAACACAGATACGCAGTATTTT. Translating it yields CASTTRNTDTQYF.